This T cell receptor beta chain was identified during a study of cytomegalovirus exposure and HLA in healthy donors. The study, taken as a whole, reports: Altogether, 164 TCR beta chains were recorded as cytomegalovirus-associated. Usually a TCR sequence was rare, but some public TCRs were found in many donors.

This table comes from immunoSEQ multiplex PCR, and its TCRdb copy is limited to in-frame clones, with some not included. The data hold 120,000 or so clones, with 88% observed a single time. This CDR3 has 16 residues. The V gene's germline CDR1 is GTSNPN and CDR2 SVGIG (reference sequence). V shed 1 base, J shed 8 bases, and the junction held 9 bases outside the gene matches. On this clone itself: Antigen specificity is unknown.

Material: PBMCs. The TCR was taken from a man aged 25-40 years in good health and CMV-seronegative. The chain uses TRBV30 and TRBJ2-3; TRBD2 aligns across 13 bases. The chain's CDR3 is CAWSGGTSGILATQYF. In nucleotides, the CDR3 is TGTGCCTGGAGTGGTGGGACTAGCGGGATTCTAGCTACGCAGTATTTT.